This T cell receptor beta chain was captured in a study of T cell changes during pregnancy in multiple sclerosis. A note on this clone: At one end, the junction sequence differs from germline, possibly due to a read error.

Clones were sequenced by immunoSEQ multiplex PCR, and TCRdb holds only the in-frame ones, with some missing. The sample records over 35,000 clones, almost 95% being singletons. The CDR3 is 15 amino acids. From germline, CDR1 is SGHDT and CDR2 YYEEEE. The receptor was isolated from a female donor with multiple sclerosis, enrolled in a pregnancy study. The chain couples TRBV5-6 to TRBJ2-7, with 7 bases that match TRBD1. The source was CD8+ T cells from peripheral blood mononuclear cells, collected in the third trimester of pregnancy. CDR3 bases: TGTGCCGGCAGCCCGCGGACAGGAACAATCTACGAGCAGTACTTC. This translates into CAGSPRTGTIYEQYF. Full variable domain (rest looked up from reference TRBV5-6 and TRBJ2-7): DAGVTQSPTHLIKTRGQQVTLRCSPKSGHDTVSWYQQALGQGPQFIFQYYEEEERQRGNFPDRFSGHQFPNYSSELNVNALLLGDSALYLCAGSPRTGTIYEQYFGPGTRLTVT.